The 27 T cell receptor beta chains listed next were all sequenced from one sample in a study of cytomegalovirus exposure and HLA in healthy donors. PCR employed 60 Vbeta and 13 Jbeta primers. Profiled with immunoSEQ multiplex PCR; TCRdb holds only in-frame clones, not every one. The sample includes 65,000 to 85,000 clones, roughly 83% of them seen just once. The sample consisted of PBMCs. The source of these receptors is a woman aged 45-65 years in good health and CMV-seronegative.

The chain couples TRBV27 to TRBJ2-7; D gene ambiguous. Germline CDR1 and CDR2: MNHEY and SMNVEV (reference sequence). Deletions cut 6 bases from V and 10 bases from J, with 19 bases between. This CDR3 has 13 residues. The CDR3 DNA follows: TGTGCCAGCAGAACCCCCCGAGCGTCAGAACAGTACTTC. Encoded protein: CASRTPRASEQYF.

The genes are TRBV4-1 and TRBJ2-7; 10 nucleotides match TRBD2. Trimming cost V 4 bases and J 3 bases; bases outside gene matches: 6. CDR3 length equals 15 residues. Germline V gene sequence: CDR1 MGHRA, CDR2 YSYEKL. The CDR3, as DNA: TGCGCCAGCAGCCGCCCCGGGACTAGCGACTACGAGCAGTACTTC. Protein sequence: CASSRPGTSDYEQYF.

There are a few counts of this clone. The CDR3 reads CSVGRGTDTQYF. CDR3 DNA sequence: TGCAGCGTCGGGAGGGGCACAGATACGCAGTATTTT. V is TRBV29-1 and J is TRBJ2-3, with TRBD2 matching 8 bases. This CDR3 comprises 12 residues. Germline CDR1 SQVTM, CDR2 ANQGSEA. V shed 6 bases, J shed 1 base, and the junction held 0 bases outside the gene matches.

V usage is TRBV11-2 and J usage is TRBJ2-7, with 7 bases lining up with TRBD1. Germline values: CDR1 SGHAT, CDR2 FQNNGV. This CDR3 comprises 12 residues. V lost 3 bases to trimming and J lost 6 bases; unmatched junction nucleotides: 2. CDR3 loop: CASSFGTAEQYV. The CDR3 DNA reads TGTGCCAGCAGCTTCGGGACAGCCGAGCAGTACGTC.

This clone has a handful of counts. V gene TRBV5-1 combines with J gene TRBJ1-1; D perhaps matches TRBD1 (6 bases). The CDR3 extends over 15 amino acids. Germline CDR1 is SGHRS and CDR2 is YFSETQ. V was shortened by 4 bases and J by 1 base, with 14 bases between the two germline ends. CDR3 bases: TGCGCCAGCAGCCGCGGCGGGGGCAGGAACACTGAAGCTTTCTTT. It is translated as CASSRGGGRNTEAFF.

The chain couples TRBV28 to TRBJ1-5; possible D gene TRBD1, 5 bases. The CDR3 sequence is 15 residues long. V lost 10 bases, J lost 2 bases, and 18 bases lay in between. Germline V gene sequence: CDR1 MDHEN, CDR2 SYDVKM. CDR3 protein: CATRRGDWGNQPQHF. The CDR3 nucleotides are TGTGCCACCCGCCGGGGGGATTGGGGCAATCAGCCCCAGCATTTT.

The J gene is TRBJ2-6, the V gene TRBV19; no clear D gene. Trimming pared 5 bases from V and 0 bases from J, leaving 5 bases between. Germline lookup yields CDR1 LNHDA and CDR2 SQIVND (reference sequence). The CDR3 consists of 14 residues. The CDR3 spells CASSVSSGANVLTF. CDR3 nucleotides: TGTGCCAGTAGTGTGAGCTCTGGGGCCAACGTCCTGACTTTC. The full variable domain, rest sourced from reference TRBV19 and TRBJ2-6, is DGGITQSPKYLFRKEGQNVTLSCEQNLNHDAMYWYRQDPGQGLRLIYYSQIVNDFQKGDIAEGYSVSREKKESFPLTVTSAQKNPTAFYLCASSVSSGANVLTFGAGSRLTVL.

The gene calls are TRBV2 and TRBJ1-5, with D unclear. The V end lost 6 bases, the J end lost 6 bases, and 21 bases lay between the germline ends. This CDR3 has 16 residues. Germline assignment: CDR1 SNHLY and CDR2 FYNNEI. CDR3 loop: CASSERVAGIRQPQHF. CDR3 sequence (DNA): TGTGCCAGCAGCGAGAGAGTTGCGGGGATCCGTCAGCCCCAGCATTTT. The variable domain in full, with the rest retrieved from reference TRBV2 and TRBJ1-5, is EPEVTQTPSHQVTQMGQEVILRCVPISNHLYFYWYRQILGQKVEFLVSFYNNEISEKSEIFDDQFSVERPDGSNFTLKIRSTKLEDSAMYFCASSERVAGIRQPQHFGDGTRLSIL.

The V call is TRBV28, the J call TRBJ2-3; TRBD1 might be the D (6 bases). From germline, CDR1 is MDHEN and CDR2 SYDVKM. Trimming took 5 bases from V and 3 from J, leaving 12 bases between them. The CDR3 is made up of 14 amino acids. The DNA of the CDR3 is TGTGCCAGCAGTGGTCCAGGGGATACAGATACGCAGTATTTT. Its translation: CASSGPGDTDTQYF.

This clone showed up just once. This sequence joins TRBV7-8 and TRBJ2-7, with 14 bases aligning to TRBD2. After removal of 5 bases from V and 3 bases from J, the junction contained 12 bases not matched to a gene. Germline-derived CDR1 and CDR2 are SGHVS and FQNEAQ. This CDR3 region has 18 residues. In DNA, the CDR3 is TGTGCCAGCAGCCTGGGACTAGCGGGAGCCCTCGAAGACTACGAGCAGTACTTC. Its protein is CASSLGLAGALEDYEQYF.

The gene calls are TRBV28 and TRBJ1-1; D gene uncertain. This CDR3 spans 14 amino acids. V lost 1 base and J lost 13, with 19 bases in between. Germline V gene lookup returns CDR1 MDHEN and CDR2 SYDVKM. CDR3 DNA sequence: TGTGCCAGCAGTTTATATCGGGAGCGAGGTCCCCTTTTCTTT. Translated, it gives CASSLYRERGPLFF.

The chain is built from TRBV19 and TRBJ2-7; TRBD2 agrees at 12 bases. The CDR3 runs to 17 residues. J lost 1 base, V lost 3 bases, and 7 bases had no gene match. The germline V gene has CDR1 LNHDA and CDR2 SQIVND (reference sequence). In DNA, the CDR3 is TGTGCCAGTAGTATCAGACTAGCGGGAGCGAATTCCTACGAGCAGTACTTC. Protein product: CASSIRLAGANSYEQYF. Combining the CDR3 with reference TRBV19 and TRBJ2-7 gives the whole variable domain DGGITQSPKYLFRKEGQNVTLSCEQNLNHDAMYWYRQDPGQGLRLIYYSQIVNDFQKGDIAEGYSVSREKKESFPLTVTSAQKNPTAFYLCASSIRLAGANSYEQYFGPGTRLTVT.

This sequence joins TRBV9 and TRBJ1-6; TRBD1 might be the D (6 bases). The CDR3 has 15 amino acids. Germline values: CDR1 SGDLS, CDR2 YYNGEE. V dropped 0 bases and J dropped 9 bases, with 13 bases sitting between them. CDR3 sequence: CASSVGGEGGSPLHF. CDR3 in DNA: TGTGCCAGCAGCGTAGGAGGTGAAGGGGGTTCACCCCTCCACTTT. The whole variable domain, remainder taken from reference TRBV9 and TRBJ1-6, is DSGVTQTPKHLITATGQRVTLRCSPRSGDLSVYWYQQSLDQGLQFLIQYYNGEERAKGNILERFSAQQFPDLHSELNLSSLELGDSALYFCASSVGGEGGSPLHFGNGTRLTVT.

This rearrangement joins TRBV7-2 to TRBJ1-5; tentative D call: TRBD1 (6 bases). This CDR3 is 15 amino acids long. V dropped 5 bases and J dropped 4 bases, with 15 bases sitting between them. The germline CDR1 and CDR2 sequences are SGHTA and FQGNSA. The CDR3 loop is CASSRRAGDNQPQHF. The CDR3 DNA reads as TGTGCCAGCAGCCGTCGCGCAGGGGATAATCAGCCCCAGCATTTT.

This sequence joins TRBV29-1 and TRBJ1-2; D not resolved. V was cut by 5 bases and J by 3 bases, with 16 bases left in between. Germline V CDR1 and CDR2: SQVTM, ANQGSEA. The CDR3 covers 14 residues. CDR3: CSVPTGGPHYGYTF. As DNA, the CDR3 is TGCAGCGTTCCCACCGGAGGGCCGCACTATGGCTACACCTTC.

V and J are TRBV7-2 and TRBJ1-6; TRBD1 matches 8 bases. The V and J ends lost 1 base and 15 bases, in that order; junction bases with no gene match: 2. This CDR3 has 12 amino acids. Germline-derived CDR1 and CDR2 are SGHTA and FQGNSA. The CDR3 DNA follows: TGTGCCAGCAGCTTAGGGACAGGGTTCCTCCACTTT. It encodes CASSLGTGFLHF.

The chain carries TRBV5-4 and TRBJ1-1; 10 positions agree with TRBD1. The CDR3 runs 15 residues. V trimming: 6 bases; J trimming: 3 bases; junction bases outside the gene matches: 8. Germline assignment: CDR1 SGHNT and CDR2 YYREEE (reference sequence). The CDR3 loop reads CASMTGGYLDTEAFF. In DNA form, the CDR3 reads TGTGCCAGCATGACAGGGGGCTACCTGGACACTGAAGCTTTCTTT.

This rearrangement joins TRBV11-2 to TRBJ2-1, with TRBD2 identical over 7 bases. V was pared by 1 base and J by 0 bases, with 6 bases of the junction left unmatched. The CDR3 has 17 amino acids. The germline V gene encodes CDR1 SGHAT and CDR2 FQNNGV. The CDR3 DNA reads as TGTGCCAGCAGCTTAGGGGCGGGGGTCAGCTCCTACAATGAGCAGTTCTTC. It codes for CASSLGAGVSSYNEQFF. Using reference TRBV11-2 and TRBJ2-1 for the parts outside the CDR3, the full variable domain is EAGVAQSPRYKIIEKRQSVAFWCNPISGHATLYWYQQILGQGPKLLIQFQNNGVVDDSQLPKDRFSAERLKGVDSTLKIQPAKLEDSAVYLCASSLGAGVSSYNEQFFGPGTRLTVL.

The V call is TRBV29-1, the J call TRBJ1-2; the match to TRBD1 covers 10 bases. Germline V lookup: CDR1 SQVTM, CDR2 ANQGSEA. The V and J ends lost 6 bases and 6 bases, in that order; junction bases with no gene match: 10. This CDR3 comprises 14 residues. The CDR3 nucleotides read TGCAGCGTGAGGGATTTGGACAGGGGGAATGGCTACACCTTC. Translated: CSVRDLDRGNGYTF. Full variable domain (missing parts from reference TRBV29-1 and TRBJ1-2): SAVISQKPSRDICQRGTSLTIQCQVDSQVTMMFWYRQQPGQSLTLIATANQGSEATYESGFVIDKFPISRPNLTFSTLTVSNMSPEDSSIYLCSVRDLDRGNGYTFGSGTRLTVV.

The J gene is TRBJ2-1, the V gene TRBV5-1; 10 bases align to TRBD2. Looked up from germline, CDR1 is SGHRS and CDR2 is YFSETQ. The CDR3 has 17 amino acids. Trimming at V came to 1 base and at J to 1 base, leaving 5 bases not matched to a gene. CDR3 nucleotides: TGCGCCAGCAGCTTGCGTCTAGCGGGGGCTTCCTACAATGAGCAGTTCTTC. Protein product: CASSLRLAGASYNEQFF. Looking up the rest from reference TRBV5-1 and TRBJ2-1 gives the full variable domain: KAGVTQTPRYLIKTRGQQVTLSCSPISGHRSVSWYQQTPGQGLQFLFEYFSETQRNKGNFPGRFSGRQFSNSRSEMNVSTLELGDSALYLCASSLRLAGASYNEQFFGPGTRLTVL.

The chain carries TRBV6-5 and TRBJ1-5, with a weak D call TRBD1 (6 bases). The germline V and J ends were trimmed by 2 bases and 5 bases, with 7 bases remaining between them. The CDR3 spans 13 residues. CDR1 is MNHEY and CDR2 is SVGAGI in the germline V gene. CDR3 nucleotides: TGTGCCAGCAGTTACAACAGGGATCAGCCCCAGCATTTT. Translating gives CASSYNRDQPQHF.

Here the CDR3 reads CASSRTGNQPQHF. Written as DNA, the CDR3 is TGTGCCAGCAGTCGGACAGGTAATCAGCCCCAGCATTTT. The V call is TRBV27, the J call TRBJ1-5; TRBD1 matches at 7 bases. Germline assignment: CDR1 MNHEY and CDR2 SMNVEV (reference sequence). V shed 5 bases, J shed 4 bases, and the junction held 2 bases outside the gene matches. The CDR3 contains 13 residues.

This clone has a single count. The DNA of the CDR3 is TGTGCCAGCAGCTTAGATAGGACAGGGGTCACTGAAGCTTTCTTT. Protein: CASSLDRTGVTEAFF. The rearrangement uses TRBV11-2 and TRBJ1-1; TRBD1 matches 9 bases. The trim removed 0 bases at V and 4 bases at J, leaving 3 bases unmatched. Germline V gene data show CDR1 as SGHAT and CDR2 as FQNNGV. This CDR3 spans 15 amino acids.

The DNA of the CDR3 is TGTGCCAGCAGCGTTTATGGGACAGAAAACAATGAGCAGTTCTTC. Translated: CASSVYGTENNEQFF. V is TRBV9 and J is TRBJ2-1; 7 bases line up with TRBD1. Unmatched junction bases numbered 7, after V lost 2 bases and J lost 5 bases. This CDR3 comprises 15 residues. Germline CDR1 reads SGDLS; CDR2 reads YYNGEE. The whole variable domain, remainder taken from reference TRBV9 and TRBJ2-1, is DSGVTQTPKHLITATGQRVTLRCSPRSGDLSVYWYQQSLDQGLQFLIQYYNGEERAKGNILERFSAQQFPDLHSELNLSSLELGDSALYFCASSVYGTENNEQFFGPGTRLTVL.

The DNA for the CDR3 is TGCGCCAGCAGCAAGACAGGGATGAACACTGAAGCTTTCTTT. Residues: CASSKTGMNTEAFF. The chain is built from TRBV5-1 and TRBJ1-1; TRBD1 matches 7 bases. Germline loops: CDR1 SGHRS, CDR2 YFSETQ. V shed 4 bases and J 0 bases; nucleotides not matched to a gene: 3. The CDR3 has 14 residues.

The gene calls are TRBV15 and TRBJ2-3; perhaps TRBD2 as D (6 bases). This CDR3 contains 13 residues. V shed 9 bases and J shed 1 base, with 11 bases lying between them. Germline CDR1 is LNHNV and CDR2 is YYDKDF (reference sequence). The CDR3 nucleotides read TGTGCCACAAGACCGGGGGGCACAGATACGCAGTATTTT. Its protein product is CATRPGGTDTQYF.

This clone has a handful of counts. This chain connects TRBV5-1 to TRBJ2-3, with 9 bases that match TRBD2. V dropped 4 bases and J dropped 3; count of bases not matched to a gene: 6. This CDR3 has 15 residues. CDR1 is SGHRS and CDR2 is YFSETQ in the germline V gene. The CDR3 nucleotides read TGCGCCAGCAGCCGGATAGCGGGGGAAACAGATACGCAGTATTTT. Translated, it gives CASSRIAGETDTQYF.